The source of this T cell receptor beta chain is a study of blood T cell repertoires in COVID-19. Study at large: There were acute and convalescent COVID-19 samples, and they came from the United States, Italy and Spain.

Original handling: Counts of nucleated cells, estimated from reference gene primer amplification, were obtained. The protocol was immunoSEQ multiplex PCR, while the TCRdb copy is restricted to in-frame clones and leaves out a portion. V, J and clone size are taken as reported in that table, and D and trimming were inferred from the DNA itself. This table holds more than 15,000 clones, approximately 88% found once. Enrollment of patients from Seattle took place during active infection, with longitudinal follow-up. The CDR3 runs to 12 residues. V lost 5 bases and J 4 bases, leaving 8 bases between the germline ends. Germline lookup yields CDR1 LNHDA and CDR2 SQIVND (reference sequence).

This receptor was identified in an elderly woman with COVID-19, enrolled during active disease. Sequencing was performed on peripheral blood. This sequence joins TRBV19 and TRBJ1-2; D gene ambiguous. The CDR3 loop reads CASSAGPYGYTF. CDR3 sequence (DNA): TGTGCCAGTAGTGCAGGTCCCTATGGCTACACCTTC. The full variable domain, rest sourced from reference TRBV19 and TRBJ1-2, is DGGITQSPKYLFRKEGQNVTLSCEQNLNHDAMYWYRQDPGQGLRLIYYSQIVNDFQKGDIAEGYSVSREKKESFPLTVTSAQKNPTAFYLCASSAGPYGYTFGSGTRLTVV.